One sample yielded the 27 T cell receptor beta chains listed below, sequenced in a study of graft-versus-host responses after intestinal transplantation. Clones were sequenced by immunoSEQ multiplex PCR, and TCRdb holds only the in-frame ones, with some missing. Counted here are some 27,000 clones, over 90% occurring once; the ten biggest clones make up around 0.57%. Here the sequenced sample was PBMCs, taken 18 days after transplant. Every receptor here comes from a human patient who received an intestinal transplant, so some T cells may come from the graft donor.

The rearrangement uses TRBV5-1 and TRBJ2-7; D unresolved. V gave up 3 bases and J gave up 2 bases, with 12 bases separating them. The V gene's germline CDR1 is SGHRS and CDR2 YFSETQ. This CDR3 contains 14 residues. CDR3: CASSSRTTAYEQYF. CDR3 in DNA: TGCGCCAGCAGCTCCCGGACCACCGCCTACGAGCAGTACTTC. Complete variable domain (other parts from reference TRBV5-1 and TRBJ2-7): KAGVTQTPRYLIKTRGQQVTLSCSPISGHRSVSWYQQTPGQGLQFLFEYFSETQRNKGNFPGRFSGRQFSNSRSEMNVSTLELGDSALYLCASSSRTTAYEQYFGPGTRLTVT.

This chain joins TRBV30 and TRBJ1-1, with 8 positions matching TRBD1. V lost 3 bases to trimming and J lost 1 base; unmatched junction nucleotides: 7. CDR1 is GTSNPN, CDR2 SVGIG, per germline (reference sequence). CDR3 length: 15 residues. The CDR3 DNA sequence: TGTGCCTGGAGAGGGGACAGGCGAGGGAACACTGAAGCTTTCTTT. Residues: CAWRGDRRGNTEAFF.

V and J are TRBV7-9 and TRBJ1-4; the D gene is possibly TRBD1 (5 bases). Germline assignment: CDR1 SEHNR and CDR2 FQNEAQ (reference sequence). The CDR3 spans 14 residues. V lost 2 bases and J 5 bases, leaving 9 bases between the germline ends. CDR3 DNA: TGTGCCAGCAGCTTATCATGGGGGAATGAAAAACTGTTTTTT. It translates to CASSLSWGNEKLFF.

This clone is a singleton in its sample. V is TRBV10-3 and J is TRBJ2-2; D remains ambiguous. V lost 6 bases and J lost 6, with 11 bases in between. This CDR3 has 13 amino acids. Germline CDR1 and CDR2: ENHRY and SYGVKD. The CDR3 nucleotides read TGTGCCATCAGCGCAACCCTACCCGGGGAGCTGTTTTTT. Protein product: CAISATLPGELFF.

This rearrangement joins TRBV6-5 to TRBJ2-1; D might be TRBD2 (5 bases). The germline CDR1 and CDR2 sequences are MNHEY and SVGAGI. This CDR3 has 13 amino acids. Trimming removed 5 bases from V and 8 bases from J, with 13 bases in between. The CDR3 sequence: CASSEAGIDEQFF. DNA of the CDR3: TGTGCCAGCAGTGAAGCCGGGATCGATGAGCAGTTCTTC.

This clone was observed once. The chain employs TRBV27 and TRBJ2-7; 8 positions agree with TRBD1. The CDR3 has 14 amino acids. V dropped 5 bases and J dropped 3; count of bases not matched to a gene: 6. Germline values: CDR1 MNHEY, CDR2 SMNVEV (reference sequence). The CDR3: CASSPRDRFYEQYF. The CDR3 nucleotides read TGTGCCAGCAGTCCCCGGGACAGGTTCTACGAGCAGTACTTC.

CDR3 in amino acids: CASRRDFGGEETQYF. The CDR3 DNA sequence: TGTGCCAGCAGGAGAGACTTCGGGGGGGAAGAGACCCAGTACTTC. J is TRBJ2-5 and V is TRBV6-6; 8 bases align to TRBD2. Germline loops: CDR1 MNHNY, CDR2 SVGAGI (reference sequence). J was trimmed by 3 bases and V by 6 bases; bases with no gene match: 9. This CDR3 region has 15 residues.

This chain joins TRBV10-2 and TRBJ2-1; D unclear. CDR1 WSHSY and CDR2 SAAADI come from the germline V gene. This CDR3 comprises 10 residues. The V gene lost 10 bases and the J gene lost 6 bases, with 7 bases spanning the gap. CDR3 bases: TGCGCCACCCTGTTCAATGAGCAGTTCTTC. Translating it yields CATLFNEQFF.

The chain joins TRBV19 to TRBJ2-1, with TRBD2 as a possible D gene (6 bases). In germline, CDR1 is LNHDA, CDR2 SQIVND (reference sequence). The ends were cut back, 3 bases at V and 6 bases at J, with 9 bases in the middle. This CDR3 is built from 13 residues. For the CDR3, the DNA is TGTGCCAGTAGTATTATGGGGGGCAATGAGCAGTTCTTC. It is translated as CASSIMGGNEQFF.

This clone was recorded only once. The CDR3 nucleotides are TGTGCCAGCTCCACCGGGACAGAGACCTTCCCAGATACGCAGTATTTT. Protein product: CASSTGTETFPDTQYF. The rearrangement uses TRBV18 and TRBJ2-3, with TRBD1 matching 7 bases. CDR3 length: 16 residues. Germline assignment: CDR1 KGHSH and CDR2 LQKENI. The V gene end was trimmed by 6 bases and the J gene end by 4 bases; junction bases not matched to a gene: 13.

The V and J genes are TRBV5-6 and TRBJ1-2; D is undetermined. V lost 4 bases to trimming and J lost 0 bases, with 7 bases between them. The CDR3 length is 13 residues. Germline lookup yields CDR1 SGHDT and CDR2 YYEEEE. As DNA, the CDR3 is TGTGCCAGCAGCCTACAGACTAACTATGGCTACACCTTC. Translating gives CASSLQTNYGYTF.

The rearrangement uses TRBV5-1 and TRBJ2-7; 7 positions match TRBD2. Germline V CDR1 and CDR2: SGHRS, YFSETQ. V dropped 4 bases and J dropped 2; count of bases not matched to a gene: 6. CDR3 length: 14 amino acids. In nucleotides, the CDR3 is TGCGCCAGCAGCCACGGGGAGGGTACCTACGAGCAGTACTTC. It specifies CASSHGEGTYEQYF.

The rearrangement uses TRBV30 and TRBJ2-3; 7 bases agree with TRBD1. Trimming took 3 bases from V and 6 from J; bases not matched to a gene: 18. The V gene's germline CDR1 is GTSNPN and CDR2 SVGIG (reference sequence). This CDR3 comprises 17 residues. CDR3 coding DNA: TGTGCCTGGAGCCTCCGAGACAGGGAACCCCTCGGGGATACGCAGTATTTT. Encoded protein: CAWSLRDREPLGDTQYF.

The CDR3 DNA is TGTGCCAGCAGCCCGGGGACCGTAAGGAACGAGCAGTACTTC. Amino acid sequence: CASSPGTVRNEQYF. V is TRBV11-2 and J is TRBJ2-7, with D perhaps matching TRBD1 or TRBD2 (5 bases each). V was clipped by 5 bases and J by 5 bases, with 16 bases between them. CDR3 length: 14 amino acids. The germline V gene has CDR1 SGHAT and CDR2 FQNNGV. Drawing the rest from reference TRBV11-2 and TRBJ2-7, the complete variable domain is EAGVAQSPRYKIIEKRQSVAFWCNPISGHATLYWYQQILGQGPKLLIQFQNNGVVDDSQLPKDRFSAERLKGVDSTLKIQPAKLEDSAVYLCASSPGTVRNEQYFGPGTRLTVT.

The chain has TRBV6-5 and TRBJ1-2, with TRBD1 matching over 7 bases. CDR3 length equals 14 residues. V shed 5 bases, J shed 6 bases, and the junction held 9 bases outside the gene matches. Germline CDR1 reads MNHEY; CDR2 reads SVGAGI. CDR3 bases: TGTGCCAGCAGTGTTTTTGGGGACAGTGATGGCTACACCTTC. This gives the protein CASSVFGDSDGYTF.

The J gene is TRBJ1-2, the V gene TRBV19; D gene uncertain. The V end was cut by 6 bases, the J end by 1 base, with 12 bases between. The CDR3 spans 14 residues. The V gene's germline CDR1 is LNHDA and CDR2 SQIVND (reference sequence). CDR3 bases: TGTGCCAGTAGGCCTTTAGCAGATAACTATGGCTACACCTTC. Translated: CASRPLADNYGYTF.

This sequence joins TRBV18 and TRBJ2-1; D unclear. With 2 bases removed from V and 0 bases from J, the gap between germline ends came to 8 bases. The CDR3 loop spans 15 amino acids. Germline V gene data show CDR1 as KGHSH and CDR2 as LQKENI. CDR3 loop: CASSPGGHSYNEQFF. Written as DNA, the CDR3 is TGTGCCAGCTCACCAGGCGGTCACTCCTACAATGAGCAGTTCTTC.

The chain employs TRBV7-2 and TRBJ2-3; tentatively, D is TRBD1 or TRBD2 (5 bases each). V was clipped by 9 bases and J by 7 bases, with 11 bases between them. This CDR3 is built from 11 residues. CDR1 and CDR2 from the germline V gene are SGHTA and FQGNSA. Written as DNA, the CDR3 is TGTGCCAGTCCTAGGGACCATACGCAGTATTTT. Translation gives CASPRDHTQYF.

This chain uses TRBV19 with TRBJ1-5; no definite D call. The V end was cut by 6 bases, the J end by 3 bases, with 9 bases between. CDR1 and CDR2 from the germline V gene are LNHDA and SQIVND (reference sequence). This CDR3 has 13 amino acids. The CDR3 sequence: CASRVGSNQPQHF. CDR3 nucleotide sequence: TGTGCCAGTAGGGTAGGCTCCAATCAGCCCCAGCATTTT.

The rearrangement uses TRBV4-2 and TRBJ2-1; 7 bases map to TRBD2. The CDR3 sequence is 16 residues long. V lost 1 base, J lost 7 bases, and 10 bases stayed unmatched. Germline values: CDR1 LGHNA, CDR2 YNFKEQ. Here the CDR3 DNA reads TGTGCCAGCAGCCAAGTCTTCAGCGGGGAAGGGAATGAGCAGTTCTTC. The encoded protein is CASSQVFSGEGNEQFF.

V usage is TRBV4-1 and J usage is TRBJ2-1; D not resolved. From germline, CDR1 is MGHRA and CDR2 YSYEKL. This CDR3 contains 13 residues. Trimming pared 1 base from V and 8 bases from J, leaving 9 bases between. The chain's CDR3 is CASSQVGADEQFF. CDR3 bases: TGCGCCAGCAGCCAAGTCGGTGCCGATGAGCAGTTCTTC.

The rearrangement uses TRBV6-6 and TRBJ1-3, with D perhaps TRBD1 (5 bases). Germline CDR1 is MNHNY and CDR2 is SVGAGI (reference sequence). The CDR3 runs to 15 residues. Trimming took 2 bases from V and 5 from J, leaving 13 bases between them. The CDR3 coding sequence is TGTGCCAGCAGTTACGAGTGGGGGATTAGAAACACCATATATTTT. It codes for CASSYEWGIRNTIYF.

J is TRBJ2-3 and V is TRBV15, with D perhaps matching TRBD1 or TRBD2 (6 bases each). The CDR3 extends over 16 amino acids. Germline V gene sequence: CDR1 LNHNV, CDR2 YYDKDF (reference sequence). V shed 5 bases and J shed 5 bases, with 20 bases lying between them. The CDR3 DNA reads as TGTGCCACCAGCTCCCGGACCGCCGGAGGGGGAGATACGCAGTATTTT. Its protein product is CATSSRTAGGGDTQYF.

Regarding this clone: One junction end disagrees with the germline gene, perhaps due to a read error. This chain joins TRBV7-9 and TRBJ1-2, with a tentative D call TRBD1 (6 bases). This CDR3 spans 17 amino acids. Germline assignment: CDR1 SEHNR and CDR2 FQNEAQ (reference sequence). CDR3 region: CASSLGGAVSPRYGYTF. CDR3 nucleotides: TGTGCCAGCAGTTTAGGGGGGGCTGTGTCCCCCCGCTATGGCTACACCTTC.

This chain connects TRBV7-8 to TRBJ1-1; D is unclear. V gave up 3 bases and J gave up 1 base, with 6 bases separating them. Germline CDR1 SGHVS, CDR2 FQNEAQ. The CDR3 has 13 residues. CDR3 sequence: CASSLQSNTEAFF. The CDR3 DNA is TGTGCCAGCAGCTTGCAGTCGAACACTGAAGCTTTCTTT.

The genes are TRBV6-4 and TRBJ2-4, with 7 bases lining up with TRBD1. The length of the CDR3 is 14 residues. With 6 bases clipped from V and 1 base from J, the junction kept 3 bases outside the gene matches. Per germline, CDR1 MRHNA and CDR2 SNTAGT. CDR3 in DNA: TGTGCCAGCAGCCCGGACAGGGCCAAAAACATTCAGTACTTC. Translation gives CASSPDRAKNIQYF.

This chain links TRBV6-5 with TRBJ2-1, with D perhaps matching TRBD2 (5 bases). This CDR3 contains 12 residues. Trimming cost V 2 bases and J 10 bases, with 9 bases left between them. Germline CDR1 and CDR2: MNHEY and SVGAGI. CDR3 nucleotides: TGTGCCAGCAGTTACCCCGGCGGGGAGCAGTTCTTC. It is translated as CASSYPGGEQFF.